The following is a T cell receptor (beta chain) sequence with its context. This sample is part of a study of OX40 agonist ivuxolimab in advanced cancers. Profiling relied on immunoSEQ multiplex PCR, and the TCRdb table lists in-frame clones only, not all of them. The sample consists of just under 75,000 clones, roughly nine tenths of them appearing once. Deletions cut 6 bases from V and 2 bases from J, with 10 bases between. Germline values: CDR1 MNHEY, CDR2 SVGAGI. The length of the CDR3 is 13 residues. The specimen was CD4+ or CD8+ T cells sorted from blood, collected in a trial of the OX40 agonist ivuxolimab. This rearrangement joins TRBV6-5 to TRBJ1-2; perhaps TRBD1 as D (5 bases). This clonotype was obtained from an adult with an advanced solid tumor such as melanoma, head and neck, liver or kidney cancer. The CDR3 loop is CASRMTENYGYTF. The CDR3 DNA follows: TGTGCCAGCAGGATGACAGAAAACTATGGCTACACCTTC.